This paragraph covers one T cell receptor (beta chain) sequence. The sample comes from a study of T cells expressing NK-cell markers. Study in general: One of eight sequenced donors was HCMV-seronegative; the other seven were seropositive.

TCRdb re-called the 5' RACE reads, yielding one record per CDR3 amino acid sequence without DNA. The sample has about 380,000 distinct CDR3 sequences. The CDR3 has 13 amino acids. CDR1 is LGHDT, CDR2 YNNKEL, per germline (reference sequence). The origin of this receptor is a man aged 18 to 69 in good health. The chain couples TRBV3-1 to TRBJ1-5. The specimen sequenced was blood T cells: a sorted CD56 or NKG2C T cell subset, CD4+ or CD8+ T cells, or bulk PBMC T cells (not recorded which). This CDR3 is CASSQGRRGPQHF.